These 18 T cell receptor beta chains originate from one sample sequenced in a study of blood T cells in healthy people across ages. A J-beta primer mix and a sample-barcoded 5' primer were used in a second PCR of about 7 to 12 cycles. MiXCR, run by TCRdb on the 5' RACE reads, gives a single entry per CDR3 protein. The sample contains 870,000 or so distinct CDR3 sequences, 25% to 30% of which appear only once. Sequencing was performed on blood. The receptor set was obtained from a woman older than 75 in good health.

This clonotype was seen a few times. The J gene is TRBJ1-1, the V gene TRBV7-2, with TRBD1 identical over 7 bases. V shed 3 bases and J 5 bases; nucleotides not matched to a gene: 9. CDR1 SGHTA and CDR2 FQGNSA come from the germline V gene. The CDR3 contains 15 residues. The CDR3 protein is CASSFLTGSRTEAFF. In DNA, the CDR3 is TGTGCCAGCAGCTTTTTGACAGGGTCACGGACTGAAGCTTTCTTT.

This clonotype occurred once. The chain carries TRBV6-5 and TRBJ2-3; D is undetermined. This CDR3 is built from 14 residues. Germline V gene data show CDR1 as MNHEY and CDR2 as SVGAGI. Trimming cost V 6 bases and J 0 bases, with 10 bases left between them. CDR3 coding DNA: TGTGCCAGCAGACTCTCCTACAGCACAGATACGCAGTATTTT. It translates to CASRLSYSTDTQYF.

In its sample, this clonotype was seen a few times. The rearrangement joins TRBV11-2 to TRBJ1-1; D not resolved. Trimming left V 3 bases short and J 8 bases short, with 16 bases between. The CDR3 spans 14 residues. Germline assignment: CDR1 SGHAT and CDR2 FQNNGV. The CDR3 sequence is CASSFPDLKAEAFF. DNA of the CDR3: TGTGCCAGCAGCTTTCCCGATTTGAAGGCGGAAGCTTTCTTT.

With respect to this clonotype: Since a much larger clone is just one base distant, this may be a read error. V usage is TRBV25-1 and J usage is TRBJ1-2; weak D call: TRBD1 (5 bases). From germline, CDR1 is MGHDK and CDR2 SYGVNS. CDR3 length: 13 residues. CDR3 nucleotide sequence: TGTGCCAGCAGTGAAGGGGCTGGGTATGGCTTCACCTTC. Translated, it gives CASSEGAGYGFTF.

This clonotype has at least ten counts. This chain links TRBV6-5 with TRBJ2-3; possibly TRBD2 for D (6 bases). This CDR3 is built from 14 residues. Germline CDR1 is MNHEY and CDR2 is SVGAGI. V lost 6 bases, J lost 1 base, and 11 bases lay in between. The CDR3 nucleotides read TGTGCCAGCAGGCGCGGGACTGGCACAGATACGCAGTATTTT. It is translated as CASRRGTGTDTQYF.

V usage is TRBV28 and J usage is TRBJ1-4; a possible D gene is TRBD1 (5 bases). CDR3 length: 17 residues. Germline V gives CDR1 MDHEN, CDR2 SYDVKM. The V and J ends lost 5 bases and 0 bases respectively, with 16 bases between them. CDR3 region: CASSPGPGRATNEKLFF. The CDR3 DNA sequence: TGTGCCAGCAGTCCCGGGCCAGGGAGGGCAACTAATGAAAAACTGTTTTTT.

The chain recombines TRBV12-3 or TRBV12-4 with TRBJ2-3; 9 bases agree with TRBD2. This CDR3 spans 19 amino acids. With 5 bases clipped from V and 1 base from J, the junction kept 16 bases outside the gene matches. In DNA, the CDR3 is TGTGCCAGCAGTCCCTACAGGGGTGGTAGCGGGGGCCGCACAGATACGCAGTATTTT. Translated: CASSPYRGGSGGRTDTQYF.

This clonotype has at least ten counts. A clone one base away is much larger, so this may be a read error. The chain links TRBV6-5 to TRBJ2-3; 9 positions match TRBD1. The CDR3 loop spans 14 amino acids. V lost 6 bases to trimming and J lost 1 base; unmatched junction nucleotides: 2. CDR1 and CDR2 from the germline V gene are MNHEY and SVGAGI. Here the CDR3 reads CASRRTGGTDTQYF. The CDR3 DNA reads TGTGCCAGCAGACGGACAGGGGGCACAGATACGCAGTATTTT.

A note on this clonotype: A much larger clone differs from this one at a single base, so this may be a read error. This sequence joins TRBV5-5 and TRBJ2-3, with TRBD2 matching over 8 bases. Germline V gene sequence: CDR1 SGHKS, CDR2 YYEKEE (reference sequence). With V trimmed by 0 bases and J by 4 bases, 7 bases remained unmatched. CDR3 length equals 16 residues. CDR3 bases: TGTGCCAGCAGCTTGGTCGTTGGACTAGCCGCAGATACGCAGTATTTT. Its protein product is CASSLVVGLAADTQYF.

As for this clonotype: At one end the junction does not follow the germline gene, possibly because of a read error. The V gene is TRBV7-9, the J gene TRBJ1-1; TRBD1 is a possible D gene (6 bases). Germline V gene lookup returns CDR1 SEHNR and CDR2 FQNEAQ (reference sequence). The CDR3 is made up of 17 amino acids. In nucleotides, the CDR3 is TGTGCCAACAGCCGGGCTACGGGACAAACTTTTAGGACTGAAGCTTTCTTT. Its translation: CANSRATGQTFRTEAFF. The whole variable domain, remainder taken from reference TRBV7-9 and TRBJ1-1, is DTGVSQNPRHKITKRGQNVTFRCDPISEHNRLYWYRQTLGQGPEFLTYFQNEAQLEKSRLLSDRFSAERPKGSFSTLEIQRTEQGDSAMYLCANSRATGQTFRTEAFFGQGTRLTVV.

The CDR3 DNA sequence: TGTGCCAGCAGTCTCAGGGTAGACCGTTCACCCCTCCACTTT. Amino acids: CASSLRVDRSPLHF. The chain has TRBV27 and TRBJ1-6, with D possibly matching TRBD1 (5 bases). The CDR3 runs to 14 residues. With 5 bases removed from V and 9 bases from J, the gap between germline ends came to 14 bases. Germline values: CDR1 MNHEY, CDR2 SMNVEV (reference sequence).

The genes are TRBV7-9 and TRBJ2-1; 10 nucleotides match TRBD2. The end of the DNA fits TRBJ2-7 better, so the J call may be wrong. This CDR3 comprises 18 residues. Germline loops: CDR1 SEHNR, CDR2 FQNEAQ (reference sequence). CDR3 region: CASSLSLAGAHSYNEQYF. DNA for the CDR3: TGTGCCAGCAGCTTAAGTCTAGCGGGGGCCCATTCCTACAATGAGCAGTACTTC.

This clonotype was counted at least ten times. CDR3: CASSDQRLAGYYNEQFF. In DNA, the CDR3 is TGTGCCAGCAGTGACCAAAGACTAGCGGGGTATTACAATGAGCAGTTCTTC. The V call is TRBV12-3 or TRBV12-4, the J call TRBJ2-1; TRBD2 aligns across 11 bases. V was clipped by 5 bases and J by 4 bases; unmatched bases: 10. This CDR3 contains 17 residues.

The chain uses TRBV7-3 and TRBJ2-5; 9 bases map to TRBD1. Trimming took 5 bases from V and 5 from J; bases not matched to a gene: 9. Germline-derived CDR1 and CDR2 are SGHTA and FQGTGA. The CDR3 contains 15 residues. CDR3 sequence: CASSPRLGTGETQYF. CDR3 in DNA: TGTGCCAGCAGCCCCAGGCTCGGGACAGGGGAGACCCAGTACTTC.

This clonotype was observed a few times. V is TRBV6-5 and J is TRBJ1-4; TRBD1 matches 8 bases. V was pared by 2 bases and J by 6 bases, with 5 bases of the junction left unmatched. Germline-derived CDR1 and CDR2 are MNHEY and SVGAGI. CDR3 length: 15 amino acids. CDR3 residues: CASSYRTGRDEKLFF. The CDR3 nucleotides are TGTGCCAGCAGTTACCGGACAGGGCGGGATGAAAAACTGTTTTTT.

This clonotype was seen at least ten times. The chain links TRBV18 to TRBJ2-1; the match to TRBD2 covers 14 bases. This CDR3 region has 17 residues. Germline CDR1 KGHSH, CDR2 LQKENI. J was trimmed by 7 bases and V by 0 bases; bases with no gene match: 5. The CDR3 sequence is CASSPPTSGGASNEQFF. CDR3 bases: TGTGCCAGCTCACCACCGACTAGCGGGGGGGCGTCGAATGAGCAGTTCTTC.

The gene calls are TRBV20-1 and TRBJ2-1; D possibly matches TRBD1 or TRBD2 (7 bases each). Trimming shortened V by 0 bases and J by 3 bases, and 15 bases separated the two germline ends. The CDR3 runs 16 residues. From germline, CDR1 is DFQATT and CDR2 SNEGSKA (reference sequence). CDR3 sequence: CSARENSGTVYNEQFF. In DNA, the CDR3 is TGCAGTGCTAGAGAGAACAGCGGGACAGTCTACAATGAGCAGTTCTTC.

This chain joins TRBV7-2 and TRBJ1-1; weak D call: TRBD1 (6 bases). V was trimmed by 5 bases and J by 2 bases, leaving 12 bases between them. CDR1 and CDR2 from the germline V gene are SGHTA and FQGNSA. There are 14 residues in the CDR3. CDR3 DNA sequence: TGTGCCAGCAGCACAGGGCGATTCAACACTGAAGCTTTCTTT. Protein product: CASSTGRFNTEAFF.